This TCR beta chain stems from a study of T cell responses to AZD1222 COVID-19 vaccine. Study results and caveats: Sampling that yielded the repertoires occurred only after the peak T cell response. Spike-spanning, vaccine-associated CD4 TCRs were dominant at 160-218 and 743-854. Clonal diversity may have been underestimated in mostly white British donors.

The CDR3 loop spans 14 amino acids. Germline assignment: CDR1 SNHLY and CDR2 FYNNEI. Between the trimmed V and J ends, which lost 3 bases and 4 bases, there was a span of 12 bases. Regarding this clone: Its specificity is unknown.

This table comes from immunoSEQ multiplex PCR, and its TCRdb copy is limited to in-frame clones, with some not included. The table lists around 150,000 clones, roughly 94% of them singletons, with around 1.3% in the top ten. The source was peripheral blood, collected on day 0 of AZD1222 vaccination. The V and J genes are TRBV2 and TRBJ1-1; D is undetermined. The source is an adult in good health. DNA of the CDR3: TGTGCCAGCAGTGACCGGGGAGGAGGCACTGAAGCTTTCTTT. As protein: CASSDRGGGTEAFF.